Each of the 28 T cell receptor beta chains below was sequenced from the same sample in a study of blood T cell repertoires in COVID-19. Assay: immunoSEQ multiplex PCR; the TCRdb copy retains only in-frame clones and omits some. The table shows some 250,000 clones, with over 70% occurring only once. Sequencing was carried out using peripheral blood. The receptors here all came from a woman of 80 years or more with acute or convalescent COVID-19.

The chain is built from TRBV21-1 and TRBJ2-7; no DNA check was done on the table's D call, TRBD1. TRBV21-1 is shown as a pseudogene. This CDR3 contains 11 residues. The CDR3 spells CASSPPRTASF. Here the CDR3 DNA reads TGTGCCAGCAGCCCCCCGAGGACAGCTTCCTTC.

This chain joins TRBV20-1 and TRBJ1-2; 10 bases are shared with TRBD1. CDR1 is DFQATT and CDR2 is SNEGSKA in the germline V gene (reference sequence). The length of the CDR3 is 11 residues. CDR3 in DNA: TGCAGCGCCGGGACAGGGGATGGCTACACCTTC. Protein product: CSAGTGDGYTF.

This clone was counted a single time. J is TRBJ1-2 and V is TRBV14; 7 positions match TRBD1. V trimming: 2 bases; J trimming: 7 bases; junction bases outside the gene matches: 16. The germline V gene has CDR1 SGHDN and CDR2 FVKESK. The CDR3 runs 17 residues. In nucleotides, the CDR3 is TGTGCCAGCAGCCAATCACAGGGGTCCAAGTGGCAGGTTGGCTACACCTTC. Translating it yields CASSQSQGSKWQVGYTF.

This chain uses TRBV19 with TRBJ1-2, with D possibly being TRBD1 (5 bases). V was clipped by 0 bases and J by 9 bases, with 17 bases between them. The length of the CDR3 is 15 residues. The germline V gene has CDR1 LNHDA and CDR2 SQIVND (reference sequence). In nucleotides, the CDR3 is TGTGCCAGTAGTATAGAAAGGGGCCTCATCCACCGCTACACCTTC. It specifies CASSIERGLIHRYTF. The full variable domain, completed using reference TRBV19 and TRBJ1-2, is DGGITQSPKYLFRKEGQNVTLSCEQNLNHDAMYWYRQDPGQGLRLIYYSQIVNDFQKGDIAEGYSVSREKKESFPLTVTSAQKNPTAFYLCASSIERGLIHRYTFGSGTRLTVV.

This clone came up a few times. The gene calls are TRBV7-2 and TRBJ2-3; D is unresolved. Germline V gene lookup returns CDR1 SGHTA and CDR2 FQGNSA. The CDR3 is made up of 13 amino acids. With 3 bases removed from V and 2 bases from J, the gap between germline ends came to 6 bases. In DNA, the CDR3 is TGTGCCAGCAGCTTTGACATCACAGATACGCAGTATTTT. This codes for CASSFDITDTQYF.

The V gene is TRBV19, the J gene TRBJ2-5; TRBD2 is a possible D gene (6 bases). Germline V lookup: CDR1 LNHDA, CDR2 SQIVND (reference sequence). This CDR3 comprises 14 residues. CDR3 nucleotides: TGTGCGAGTGGGCCCGGGACTCTGGGAGAGACCCAGTACTTC. Encoded protein: CASGPGTLGETQYF.

In its sample, this clone was seen once. In nucleotides, the CDR3 is TGTGCCAGCAGCTTAAACGCCTACACAGATACGCAGTATTTT. Translated, it gives CASSLNAYTDTQYF. This chain connects TRBV7-2 to TRBJ2-3; unclear D gene. The ends were cut back, 2 bases at V and 2 bases at J, with 8 bases in the middle. This CDR3 comprises 14 residues. Germline V lookup: CDR1 SGHTA, CDR2 FQGNSA.

The chain couples TRBV7-9 to TRBJ1-1; tentative D call: TRBD1 (5 bases). The ends were cut back, 0 bases at V and 1 base at J, with 9 bases in the middle. In germline, CDR1 is SEHNR, CDR2 FQNEAQ (reference sequence). This CDR3 is built from 15 residues. This CDR3 is CASSLAGLRNTEAFF. The DNA for the CDR3 is TGTGCCAGCAGCTTAGCGGGACTTAGGAACACTGAAGCTTTCTTT. Using reference TRBV7-9 and TRBJ1-1 for the parts outside the CDR3, the full variable domain is DTGVSQNPRHKITKRGQNVTFRCDPISEHNRLYWYRQTLGQGPEFLTYFQNEAQLEKSRLLSDRFSAERPKGSFSTLEIQRTEQGDSAMYLCASSLAGLRNTEAFFGQGTRLTVV.

The genes are TRBV14 and TRBJ2-1; no firm D call. CDR1 and CDR2 from the germline V gene are SGHDN and FVKESK. Trimming took off 2 bases at V and 4 bases at J, with 6 bases between the two ends. This CDR3 has 13 amino acids. In nucleotides, the CDR3 is TGTGCCAGCAGCCAAAACTCGTACAATGAGCAGTTCTTC. Protein product: CASSQNSYNEQFF.

The chain couples TRBV7-9 to TRBJ1-2; D perhaps matches TRBD1 (5 bases). Germline V gives CDR1 SEHNR, CDR2 FQNEAQ (reference sequence). This CDR3 comprises 15 residues. V lost 4 bases to trimming and J lost 5 bases, with 17 bases between them. CDR3 amino acids: CASSSSQGGSYGYTF. CDR3 bases: TGTGCCAGCAGCTCCTCCCAGGGCGGATCATATGGCTACACCTTC.

Comment on this clone: This could be a read error, since a much larger clone is one nucleotide away. The sample has other DNA sequences that encode this CDR3 too. The chain recombines TRBV5-1 with TRBJ1-2; D is uncertain. CDR1 and CDR2 (germline): SGHRS, YFSETQ. The CDR3 runs to 13 residues. Trimming removed 0 bases from V and 1 base from J, with 4 bases in between. The CDR3 DNA reads TGCGCCAGCAGCTTGGACAGTAACTATGGCTACACCTTC. This codes for CASSLDSNYGYTF.

The gene calls are TRBV18 and TRBJ2-6; no definite D call. Deletions cut 3 bases from V and 0 bases from J, with 15 bases between. Germline V CDR1 and CDR2: KGHSH, LQKENI. This CDR3 is built from 18 residues. The CDR3: CASSPGVPGSSGANVLTF. Here the CDR3 DNA reads TGTGCCAGCTCACCGGGCGTCCCCGGTAGCTCTGGGGCCAACGTCCTGACTTTC. Variable domain in full (rest from reference TRBV18 and TRBJ2-6): NAGVMQNPRHLVRRRGQEARLRCSPMKGHSHVYWYRQLPEEGLKFMVYLQKENIIDESGMPKERFSAEFPKEGPSILRIQQVVRGDSAAYFCASSPGVPGSSGANVLTFGAGSRLTVL.

This clone was found a few times. V usage is TRBV27 and J usage is TRBJ1-5, with 9 bases aligning to TRBD1. The CDR3 runs to 18 residues. V trimming: 5 bases; J trimming: 2 bases; junction bases outside the gene matches: 13. Germline assignment: CDR1 MNHEY and CDR2 SMNVEV (reference sequence). CDR3: CASSQTRTGARGNQPQHF. DNA for the CDR3: TGTGCCAGCAGTCAAACCCGGACAGGGGCCCGTGGCAATCAGCCCCAGCATTTT.

This clone was seen more than once but under ten times. The chain carries TRBV5-4 and TRBJ2-5; 13 bases are a match to TRBD2. V gave up 4 bases and J gave up 5 bases; unmatched junction bases: 8. The CDR3 totals 16 residues. Germline V CDR1 and CDR2: SGHNT, YYREEE (reference sequence). CDR3 sequence (DNA): TGTGCCAGCAGCACCGGACTAGCGGGAGTAAGTGAGACCCAGTACTTC. Protein: CASSTGLAGVSETQYF.

This chain uses TRBV7-9 with TRBJ2-1; D remains unclear. V lost 3 bases, J lost 4 bases, and 19 bases lay in between. The length of the CDR3 is 17 residues. CDR1 is SEHNR, CDR2 FQNEAQ, per germline (reference sequence). Here the CDR3 reads CASSFGYGSSKYNEQFF. In nucleotides, the CDR3 is TGTGCCAGCAGCTTTGGGTACGGTAGCTCTAAGTACAATGAGCAGTTCTTC.

The rearrangement joins TRBV5-4 to TRBJ1-1, with D possibly matching TRBD1 (6 bases). This CDR3 spans 10 amino acids. The ends were cut back, 3 bases at V and 10 bases at J, with 7 bases in the middle. CDR1 and CDR2 (germline): SGHNT, YYREEE (reference sequence). The CDR3 DNA reads as TGTGCCAGCAGCTCGGACAGAGCTTTCTTT. Its protein is CASSSDRAFF.

This chain connects TRBV5-1 to TRBJ2-5; D remains ambiguous. Per germline, CDR1 SGHRS and CDR2 YFSETQ. The CDR3 loop spans 14 amino acids. V shed 4 bases and J shed 5 bases, with 15 bases lying between them. The CDR3 DNA reads as TGCGCCAGCAGCGCCGCTAGTAGGTCGGAGACCCAGTACTTC. It yields the protein CASSAASRSETQYF.

The chain is built from TRBV5-1 and TRBJ2-7; 9 bases are shared with TRBD2. Germline V CDR1 and CDR2: SGHRS, YFSETQ. CDR3 length: 16 residues. Trimming at V came to 0 bases and at J to 1 base, leaving 5 bases not matched to a gene. The CDR3 here is CASSLAASGGSYEQYF. CDR3 DNA sequence: TGCGCCAGCAGCTTGGCTGCAAGCGGGGGGTCCTACGAGCAGTACTTC.

The J gene is TRBJ2-7, the V gene TRBV18, with 10 nucleotides matching TRBD1. CDR3 size: 15 residues. Looked up from germline, CDR1 is KGHSH and CDR2 is LQKENI. J gave up 7 bases and V 6 bases, and 12 bases lay outside the gene matches. CDR3 region: CASSPTGTGVQEQYF. The CDR3 DNA sequence: TGTGCCAGCTCTCCAACCGGGACAGGGGTACAAGAGCAGTACTTC.

This chain connects TRBV6-5 to TRBJ2-7, with D possibly matching TRBD2 (5 bases). The CDR3 has 16 amino acids. Germline CDR1 is MNHEY and CDR2 is SVGAGI. V was shortened by 4 bases and J by 2 bases, with 18 bases between the two germline ends. The CDR3 DNA follows: TGTGCCAGCAGTTCGCGAAGGAGAGCGGCGACCTACGAGCAGTACTTC. Translating gives CASSSRRRAATYEQYF.

The chain uses TRBV2 and TRBJ2-7, with TRBD1 matching 7 bases. V shed 7 bases, J shed 2 bases, and the junction held 8 bases outside the gene matches. CDR1 is SNHLY and CDR2 is FYNNEI in the germline V gene. There are 14 residues in the CDR3. The CDR3 DNA follows: TGTGCCAGCAAGGGGGACAGTCCGACCTACGAGCAGTACTTC. Translating it yields CASKGDSPTYEQYF.

There are a few counts of this clone. V usage is TRBV7-9 and J usage is TRBJ1-2, with D possibly TRBD1 on 5 matching bases. CDR3 length equals 14 residues. Germline V gene sequence: CDR1 SEHNR, CDR2 FQNEAQ (reference sequence). V was pared by 2 bases and J by 2 bases, with 9 bases between. CDR3 DNA: TGTGCCAGCAGCTTAACGGACACCAACTATGGCTACACCTTC. Translated: CASSLTDTNYGYTF. The complete variable domain, with remaining parts taken from reference TRBV7-9 and TRBJ1-2, reads DTGVSQNPRHKITKRGQNVTFRCDPISEHNRLYWYRQTLGQGPEFLTYFQNEAQLEKSRLLSDRFSAERPKGSFSTLEIQRTEQGDSAMYLCASSLTDTNYGYTFGSGTRLTVV.

The V and J genes are TRBV30 and TRBJ1-2; TRBD1 is a possible D gene (5 bases). CDR3 length: 14 residues. The germline V gene encodes CDR1 GTSNPN and CDR2 SVGIG (reference sequence). The ends were cut back, 2 bases at V and 4 bases at J, with 14 bases in the middle. CDR3 DNA sequence: TGTGCCTGGAGTCCGGACACCAGGCGCTATGGCTACACCTTC. This encodes CAWSPDTRRYGYTF.

The rearrangement links TRBV30 to TRBJ2-3, with 7 positions matching TRBD1. The germline gives CDR1 GTSNPN, CDR2 SVGIG (reference sequence). V trimming: 5 bases; J trimming: 1 base; junction bases outside the gene matches: 9. The CDR3 totals 15 residues. Here the CDR3 DNA reads TGTGCCTGGTCGCACAGGGGCTTAGGCACAGATACGCAGTATTTT. Translated: CAWSHRGLGTDTQYF. Full variable domain (missing parts from reference TRBV30 and TRBJ2-3): SQTIHQWPATLVQPVGSPLSLECTVEGTSNPNLYWYRQAAGRGLQLLFYSVGIGQISSEVPQNLSASRPQDRQFILSSKKLLLSDSGFYLCAWSHRGLGTDTQYFGPGTRLTVL.

The chain has TRBV5-4 and TRBJ1-1; 11 bases line up with TRBD1. V shed 4 bases and J 5 bases; nucleotides not matched to a gene: 7. The CDR3 loop spans 15 amino acids. The germline V gene encodes CDR1 SGHNT and CDR2 YYREEE (reference sequence). Here the CDR3 reads CASSTRTGGGTEAFF. The CDR3 bases are TGTGCCAGCAGCACAAGGACAGGGGGCGGAACTGAAGCTTTCTTT.

V gene TRBV19 combines with J gene TRBJ1-4; 7 bases match TRBD1. This CDR3 has 14 amino acids. V trimming: 4 bases; J trimming: 8 bases; junction bases outside the gene matches: 7. CDR1 is LNHDA and CDR2 is SQIVND in the germline V gene (reference sequence). The CDR3 here is CASSSGTVGEKLFF. The DNA for the CDR3 is TGTGCCAGTAGTAGTGGGACAGTTGGAGAAAAACTGTTTTTT.

This clone has just one count. The rearrangement uses TRBV19 and TRBJ1-2, with 7 nucleotides matching TRBD1. The V gene end was trimmed by 4 bases and the J gene end by 7 bases; junction bases not matched to a gene: 6. The CDR3 sequence is 13 residues long. From germline, CDR1 is LNHDA and CDR2 SQIVND (reference sequence). The CDR3 reads CASSRDRVSGYTF. The CDR3 DNA reads as TGTGCCAGTAGTAGAGACAGGGTGAGTGGCTACACCTTC.

The chain carries TRBV6-2 or TRBV6-3 and TRBJ2-5; TRBD2 aligns across 13 bases. The length of the CDR3 is 17 residues. J gave up 5 bases and V 6 bases, and 12 bases lay outside the gene matches. Germline V gene sequence: CDR1 MNHEY, CDR2 SVGEGT. This CDR3 is CASRPLTSGGASETQYF. The CDR3 bases are TGTGCCAGCAGGCCTCTCACTAGCGGGGGGGCCAGCGAGACCCAGTACTTC.